The present T cell receptor (beta chain) was sequenced within a study of T cells in Graves' hyperthyroidism and ophthalmopathy. Study details: Peripheral blood was taken when the disease was first diagnosed, before any treatment began.

Germline CDR1 MDHEN, CDR2 SYDVKM. Trimming left V 2 bases short and J 4 bases short, with 11 bases between. CDR3 length: 14 amino acids. RNA transcripts gave rise to amplified TCR beta CDR3 regions. First-round RT-PCR targeting the TCR CDR3 was performed with the HTBI primer set. TCRdb re-called the multiplex PCR reads through MiXCR, storing one row per CDR3 protein. The sample shows approximately 600,000 distinct CDR3 sequences, around 21% of them seen only once. This clonotype was observed once. Sequencing was performed on blood. V gene TRBV28 combines with J gene TRBJ1-1; unclear D gene. This TCR was recovered from a man aged 25-40 years with Graves' ophthalmopathy. The CDR3 DNA reads as TGTGCCAGCAGTTTAATCGGGGTGAGCACTGAAGCTTTCTTT. Translated: CASSLIGVSTEAFF.